This is a list of T cell receptor beta chains from one sample in a study of PD-1 blockade in mismatch repair-deficient tumors. TCRdb's table, derived via immunoSEQ multiplex PCR, lists solely in-frame clones and lacks some. The repertoire holds 15,000 to 20,000 clones, with over 70% as singletons. The starting material was PBMCs, obtained roughly 23 weeks after starting pembrolizumab. The receptors here all came from an adult with mismatch repair-deficient cancer. Each CDR3 is given with its conserved first and last residue. The order of the fields is CDR3 DNA, CDR3 protein, clone size, V gene, J gene, D gene. The D gene is left open where the match is weak. Rows give clone size only sometimes, using once, few, many, or a class for an expanded clone.

CDR3nt: TGTGCCAGCAGTTCCGGGACAGGGCCCAATCAGCCCCAGCATTTT
CDR3aa: CASSSGTGPNQPQHF
abundance: .
v_gene: TRBV6-5
j_gene: TRBJ1-5
d_gene: TRBD1

CDR3nt: TGTGCCAGCAGCTTTTACAGGGACGCCCAAGAGACCCAGTACTTC
CDR3aa: CASSFYRDAQETQYF
abundance: .
v_gene: TRBV7-2
j_gene: TRBJ2-5
d_gene: .

CDR3nt: TGTGCCAGCAGTCAGGTGACGGGGAATCAGCCCCAGCATTTT
CDR3aa: CASSQVTGNQPQHF
abundance: .
v_gene: TRBV2
j_gene: TRBJ1-5
d_gene: .

CDR3nt: TGTGCCAGCAGCTTGGGGACTAGCGGACGGAGGGCCTACAATGAGCAGTTCTTC
CDR3aa: CASSLGTSGRRAYNEQFF
abundance: .
v_gene: TRBV5-4
j_gene: TRBJ2-1
d_gene: TRBD2

CDR3nt: TGCGCCAGCAGCTCGGCAGGGACAGGCGTCTACGAGCAGTACTTC
CDR3aa: CASSSAGTGVYEQYF
abundance: .
v_gene: TRBV5-1
j_gene: TRBJ2-7
d_gene: TRBD1

CDR3nt: TGTGCCAGCTCACTAGACTCAGGGATCTCCTACAATGAGCAGTTCTTC
CDR3aa: CASSLDSGISYNEQFF
abundance: .
v_gene: TRBV18
j_gene: TRBJ2-1
d_gene: .

CDR3nt: TGTGCCGTTCATAGCGGGAGGGCCAGTGAGCAGTTCTTC
CDR3aa: CAVHSGRASEQFF
abundance: .
v_gene: TRBV2
j_gene: TRBJ2-1
d_gene: TRBD2

CDR3nt: TGTGCCAGTAGTACACCGGGACAGGACTACGAGCAGTACTTC
CDR3aa: CASSTPGQDYEQYF
abundance: .
v_gene: TRBV19
j_gene: TRBJ2-7
d_gene: TRBD1

CDR3nt: TGTGCCAGCAGCCGTAGCGGGAATAGGTATGAGCAGTTCTTC
CDR3aa: CASSRSGNRYEQFF
abundance: .
v_gene: TRBV7-2
j_gene: TRBJ2-1
d_gene: TRBD2

CDR3nt: TGTGCCTGGAGTATCGGGACAGGGGCCAACGTCCTGACTTTC
CDR3aa: CAWSIGTGANVLTF
abundance: .
v_gene: TRBV30
j_gene: TRBJ2-6
d_gene: .

CDR3nt: TGTGCCAGCTCCCGGGGGATTTCCTACGAGCAGTACTTC
CDR3aa: CASSRGISYEQYF
abundance: .
v_gene: TRBV18
j_gene: TRBJ2-7
d_gene: .

CDR3nt: TGTGCCAGTAGTACCGGGACCGGGAAGGGGACTAGCGGGAGTCTCACCGGGGAGCTGTTTTTT
CDR3aa: CASSTGTGKGTSGSLTGELFF
abundance: .
v_gene: TRBV19
j_gene: TRBJ2-2
d_gene: TRBD2

CDR3nt: TGTGCCAGCAGCGTTAGCGGGACTAGCGGGAGCGGGACAGATACGCAGTATTTT
CDR3aa: CASSVSGTSGSGTDTQYF
abundance: .
v_gene: TRBV9
j_gene: TRBJ2-3
d_gene: TRBD2

CDR3nt: TGTGCCAGCAGCCGAGGTGGTGTAGGCAGTATTTCCTACAATGAGCAGTTCTTC
CDR3aa: CASSRGGVGSISYNEQFF
abundance: once
v_gene: TRBV9
j_gene: TRBJ2-1
d_gene: .

CDR3nt: TGTGCCAGCAGTTTATGGGCTAGCGGGAGTCCCCAGTACTTC
CDR3aa: CASSLWASGSPQYF
abundance: .
v_gene: TRBV28
j_gene: TRBJ2-4
d_gene: TRBD2

CDR3nt: TGTGCCAGCTCACCACCGGTTAGTCTTGCGGTTCATGGAAACACCATATATTTT
CDR3aa: CASSPPVSLAVHGNTIYF
abundance: .
v_gene: TRBV18
j_gene: TRBJ1-3
d_gene: .

CDR3nt: TGCGCCAGCAGCATCGACAGCCAAACCTCTGGGGCCAACGTCCTGACTTTC
CDR3aa: CASSIDSQTSGANVLTF
abundance: .
v_gene: TRBV5-1
j_gene: TRBJ2-6
d_gene: .

CDR3nt: TGCAGCGCCACAAAGAGCGAATCGTATGGCTACACCTTC
CDR3aa: CSATKSESYGYTF
abundance: .
v_gene: TRBV29-1
j_gene: TRBJ1-2
d_gene: .

CDR3nt: TGTGCCAGCGCGGGCGGGGGGTACGAGCAGTACTTC
CDR3aa: CASAGGGYEQYF
abundance: .
v_gene: TRBV6-5
j_gene: TRBJ2-7
d_gene: TRBD2

CDR3nt: TGTGCCAGCAGTCTAACCCCCGGGAACTATGGCTACACCTTC
CDR3aa: CASSLTPGNYGYTF
abundance: .
v_gene: TRBV7-9
j_gene: TRBJ1-2
d_gene: .

CDR3nt: TGTGCCAGCAGCGTATCACAGGGGAACTACGAGCAGTACTTC
CDR3aa: CASSVSQGNYEQYF
abundance: few
v_gene: TRBV9
j_gene: TRBJ2-7
d_gene: TRBD1

CDR3nt: TGCGCCAGCAGCTTGGTCTGGCAGGGTTCGAATGAGCAGTTCTTC
CDR3aa: CASSLVWQGSNEQFF
abundance: .
v_gene: TRBV5-1
j_gene: TRBJ2-1
d_gene: .

CDR3nt: TGTGCCTGGAACCGTCGGGCTAGCGGGCTCGGACTCCAAGAGACCCAGTACTTC
CDR3aa: CAWNRRASGLGLQETQYF
abundance: .
v_gene: TRBV30
j_gene: TRBJ2-5
d_gene: TRBD2

CDR3nt: TGTGCCAGCAGGAGACAGGGGGGCACAGATACGCAGTATTTT
CDR3aa: CASRRQGGTDTQYF
abundance: .
v_gene: TRBV7-3
j_gene: TRBJ2-3
d_gene: TRBD1

CDR3nt: TGTGCCAGCAGTTACTTAGAGTTTAGGGGCGAGCAGTACTTC
CDR3aa: CASSYLEFRGEQYF
abundance: .
v_gene: TRBV6-6
j_gene: TRBJ2-7
d_gene: .

CDR3nt: TGTGCCAGCTGGGGGCACTCCTACGAGCAGTACTTC
CDR3aa: CASWGHSYEQYF
abundance: .
v_gene: TRBV6-1
j_gene: TRBJ2-7
d_gene: .

CDR3nt: TGTGCCAGCAGCTTGAGTGGCGGGAGTAGATACGAGCAGTACTTC
CDR3aa: CASSLSGGSRYEQYF
abundance: few
v_gene: TRBV5-4
j_gene: TRBJ2-7
d_gene: TRBD2

CDR3nt: TGCGCCAGCAGTACCGGACTAGCGTCTTCCTACGAGCAGTACTTC
CDR3aa: CASSTGLASSYEQYF
abundance: few
v_gene: TRBV10-1
j_gene: TRBJ2-7
d_gene: TRBD2

CDR3nt: TGTGCCAGTAGTATAAGTGGCGGGGTTGATCGGAATGAGCAGTTCTTC
CDR3aa: CASSISGGVDRNEQFF
abundance: once
v_gene: TRBV19
j_gene: TRBJ2-1
d_gene: .

CDR3nt: TGTGCCAGCAGCGTGGGGGACAGGCTGACCTATGGCTACACCTTC
CDR3aa: CASSVGDRLTYGYTF
abundance: .
v_gene: TRBV9
j_gene: TRBJ1-2
d_gene: TRBD1

CDR3nt: TGTGCCAGCAGCTTAGCGCACGGCTCTGGAAACACCATATATTTT
CDR3aa: CASSLAHGSGNTIYF
abundance: .
v_gene: TRBV7-8
j_gene: TRBJ1-3
d_gene: .

CDR3nt: TGCGCCAGCAGCCAAAAGATAGGGGGCCCGAACACTGAAGCTTTCTTT
CDR3aa: CASSQKIGGPNTEAFF
abundance: .
v_gene: TRBV4-1
j_gene: TRBJ1-1
d_gene: TRBD1

CDR3nt: TGTGCCAGCAGCTTAGCCGCGGCAGGGGGCGCCGGAAACACCATATATTTT
CDR3aa: CASSLAAAGGAGNTIYF
abundance: .
v_gene: TRBV7-2
j_gene: TRBJ1-3
d_gene: TRBD1

CDR3nt: TGTGCCAGCAGTTTATTACTAGCGGGAGTTGTAGTAGATACGCAGTATTTT
CDR3aa: CASSLLLAGVVVDTQYF
abundance: .
v_gene: TRBV27
j_gene: TRBJ2-3
d_gene: TRBD2

CDR3nt: TGTGCCTGGAGGGACAAGAGCATGGAGACCCAGTACTTC
CDR3aa: CAWRDKSMETQYF
abundance: .
v_gene: TRBV30
j_gene: TRBJ2-5
d_gene: .

CDR3nt: TGTGCCTGGAGTGTCGGTAGAGATACGCAGTATTTT
CDR3aa: CAWSVGRDTQYF
abundance: .
v_gene: TRBV30
j_gene: TRBJ2-3
d_gene: .

CDR3nt: TGTGCCAGTACCCGGGACAGGGACAGTTACACCTTC
CDR3aa: CASTRDRDSYTF
abundance: .
v_gene: TRBV19
j_gene: TRBJ1-2
d_gene: TRBD1

CDR3nt: TGTGCCAGCATTGAGCGGGAGTTGAATGAGCAGTTCTTC
CDR3aa: CASIERELNEQFF
abundance: .
v_gene: TRBV2
j_gene: TRBJ2-1
d_gene: TRBD2

CDR3nt: TGTGCCAGCAGCGTTATGGGACAGGAGGAGGATGGCTACACCTTC
CDR3aa: CASSVMGQEEDGYTF
abundance: .
v_gene: TRBV5-4
j_gene: TRBJ1-2
d_gene: TRBD1

CDR3nt: TGTGCCAGCAGCTTGACAGCTGCAACTAATGAAAAACTGTTTTTT
CDR3aa: CASSLTAATNEKLFF
abundance: .
v_gene: TRBV7-9
j_gene: TRBJ1-4
d_gene: .

CDR3nt: TGTGCCAGCAGTCCCCGGGTCGACGGTGAGCAGTTCTTC
CDR3aa: CASSPRVDGEQFF
abundance: once
v_gene: TRBV28
j_gene: TRBJ2-1
d_gene: .

CDR3nt: TGTGCCATCAGTACAGGCCCGGATAGCAATCAGCCCCAGCATTTT
CDR3aa: CAISTGPDSNQPQHF
abundance: .
v_gene: TRBV10-3
j_gene: TRBJ1-5
d_gene: .

CDR3nt: TGTGCCAGCAGCCGGACAGGGTTGAGGGAGCAGTTCTTC
CDR3aa: CASSRTGLREQFF
abundance: .
v_gene: TRBV11-3
j_gene: TRBJ2-1
d_gene: TRBD1

CDR3nt: TGTGCCAGCAGCCGCGAGTCCGGGATATCTGGAAACACCATATATTTT
CDR3aa: CASSRESGISGNTIYF
abundance: once
v_gene: TRBV4-2
j_gene: TRBJ1-3
d_gene: .